This TCR beta chain was captured in a study of blood T cell repertoires in COVID-19. How the authors handled the data: The authors estimated nucleated cell counts from reference gene primer amplification. TCRdb's table, derived via immunoSEQ multiplex PCR, lists solely in-frame clones and lacks some. V, J and clone size were drawn from that table, and D and trimming were deduced from the DNA. The data show about 220,000 clones, with 80% to 90% seen just once and under 3.5% held by the top ten. This clone was picked up one time. Participants' reported clinical history set cohort assignment. After removal of 8 bases from V and 2 bases from J, the junction contained 7 bases not matched to a gene. CDR1 and CDR2 from the germline V gene are GTSNPN and SVGIG (reference sequence). This CDR3 is 14 amino acids long.

The V call is TRBV30, the J call TRBJ2-3; 10 bases align to TRBD2. This TCR derives from a woman under 30 in a cohort exposed to, infected with or recovered from COVID-19 (not recorded which). The sample comprised PBMCs or T cells enriched from blood (not recorded which). The CDR3 region is CAGTSGAPTDTQYF. Here the CDR3 DNA reads TGTGCCGGCACTAGCGGGGCGCCCACAGATACGCAGTATTTT.